The clone carrying this T cell receptor beta chain was counted many times. The CDR3 covers 14 residues. Looked up from germline, CDR1 is MNHNS and CDR2 is SASEGT. The V segment lost 7 bases and the J segment 4 bases; nucleotides outside the gene matches: 6. Each CDR3 protein gets one entry after TCRdb re-called the RT-PCR reads with MiXCR. The repertoire holds roughly 230,000 distinct CDR3 sequences, around an eighth seen once, with 11% in the top ten. This entry comes from a study of patients and donors after allogeneic stem cell transplantation. This TCR was sampled from a human donor who was either an allogeneic HSCT recipient or a stem cell or donor lymphocyte infusion donor (not recorded which). It is not recorded whose cells these are; they may come from a transplant donor. The sample comprised blood, either unsorted or a sorted T cell fraction (not recorded which). The chain is built from TRBV6-1 and TRBJ2-3; TRBD1 matches at 9 bases. CDR3 nucleotide sequence: TGTGCCAGCAACAGGGGGCTTGAAGCAGATACGCAGTATTTT. It translates to CASNRGLEADTQYF.